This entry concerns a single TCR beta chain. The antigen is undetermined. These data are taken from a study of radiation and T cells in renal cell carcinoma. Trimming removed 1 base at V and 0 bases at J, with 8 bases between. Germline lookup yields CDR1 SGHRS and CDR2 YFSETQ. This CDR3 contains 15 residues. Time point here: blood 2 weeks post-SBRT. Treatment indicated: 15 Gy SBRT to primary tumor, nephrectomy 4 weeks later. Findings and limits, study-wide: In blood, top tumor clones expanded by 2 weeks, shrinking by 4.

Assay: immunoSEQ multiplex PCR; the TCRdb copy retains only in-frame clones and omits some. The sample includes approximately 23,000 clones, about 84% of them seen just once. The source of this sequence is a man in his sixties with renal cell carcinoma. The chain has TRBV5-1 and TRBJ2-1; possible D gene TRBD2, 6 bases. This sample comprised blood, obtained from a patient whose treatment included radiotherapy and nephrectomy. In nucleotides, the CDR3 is TGCGCCAGCAGCTTGATAGCGGCCTCCTACAATGAGCAGTTCTTC. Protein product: CASSLIAASYNEQFF.